What follows are 27 T cell receptor beta chains derived from one specimen sequenced in a study of T cell responses to AZD1222 COVID-19 vaccine. Generated by immunoSEQ multiplex PCR, the TCRdb table keeps only in-frame clones and is missing some. The table shows 120,000 to 150,000 clones, with 80% to 90% occurring only once. Specimen: peripheral blood, collected on day 0 of AZD1222 vaccination. The receptors stem from an adult in good health.

This clone was detected once. The chain combines TRBV6-2 or TRBV6-3 with TRBJ1-5; tentatively, D is TRBD1 (5 bases). Germline V lookup: CDR1 MNHEY, CDR2 SVGEGT. V was pared by 4 bases and J by 2 bases, with 12 bases between. CDR3 length: 15 amino acids. The CDR3 here is CASSSRGAGNQPQHF. As DNA, the CDR3 is TGTGCCAGCAGTTCAAGGGGCGCGGGCAATCAGCCCCAGCATTTT.

The chain uses TRBV18 and TRBJ1-5, with D possibly TRBD1 on 5 matching bases. V was clipped by 4 bases and J by 0 bases, with 19 bases between them. The CDR3 is 18 residues long. Germline loops: CDR1 KGHSH, CDR2 LQKENI. The CDR3 is CASSLSTAPTYSNQPQHF. The CDR3 nucleotides read TGTGCCAGCTCACTCTCGACAGCCCCGACTTATAGCAATCAGCCCCAGCATTTT.

The chain has TRBV30 and TRBJ1-2; D unclear. Trimming pared 2 bases from V and 4 bases from J, leaving 14 bases between. The germline V gene has CDR1 GTSNPN and CDR2 SVGIG (reference sequence). The CDR3 runs 14 residues. The CDR3 nucleotides read TGTGCCTGGAGTACCCAAGGATACAGCTATGGCTACACCTTC. Its protein is CAWSTQGYSYGYTF.

CDR3 sequence reads: CASSIQNTEAFF. The CDR3 DNA is TGTGCCAGTAGTATACAGAACACTGAAGCTTTCTTT. This sequence joins TRBV19 and TRBJ1-1, with unresolved D. Germline CDR1 LNHDA, CDR2 SQIVND (reference sequence). V was trimmed by 2 bases and J by 1 base, leaving 2 bases between them. The CDR3 sequence is 12 residues long.

V gene TRBV5-8 combines with J gene TRBJ1-6; the match to TRBD1 covers 7 bases. The J segment lost 10 bases and the V segment lost 3 bases, leaving 10 bases of the junction unmatched. CDR1 and CDR2 (germline): SGHTS, YDEGEE. The CDR3 consists of 15 residues. Here the CDR3 DNA reads TGTGCCAGCAGCTCGAACAGGGGCCCGGGCTCACCCCTCCACTTT. As protein: CASSSNRGPGSPLHF.

This chain links TRBV11-2 with TRBJ2-1, with 9 bases fitting TRBD2. The V segment lost 3 bases and the J segment 5 bases; nucleotides outside the gene matches: 2. This CDR3 contains 14 residues. Germline V CDR1 and CDR2: SGHAT, FQNNGV. The CDR3 protein is CASSLLAGDNEQFF. The CDR3 bases are TGTGCCAGCAGCTTGTTAGCGGGAGACAATGAGCAGTTCTTC.

This rearrangement joins TRBV4-3 to TRBJ2-1; D is perhaps TRBD2 (6 bases). The CDR3 extends over 13 amino acids. Trimming pared 1 base from V and 10 bases from J, leaving 11 bases between. The V gene's germline CDR1 is LGHNA and CDR2 YSLEER. The CDR3 region is CASSQGSLAEQFF. Written as DNA, the CDR3 is TGCGCCAGCAGCCAAGGGTCGCTAGCGGAGCAGTTCTTC.

V gene TRBV2 combines with J gene TRBJ2-1, with 13 bases lining up with TRBD2. Germline V gene data show CDR1 as SNHLY and CDR2 as FYNNEI. The CDR3 consists of 14 residues. The J segment lost 4 bases and the V segment lost 7 bases, leaving 1 base of the junction unmatched. The CDR3 spells CASTGLAGYNEQFF. The CDR3 DNA sequence: TGTGCCAGCACGGGACTAGCGGGATACAATGAGCAGTTCTTC.

The chain recombines TRBV28 with TRBJ1-5, with D possibly being TRBD1 (5 bases). The V gene's germline CDR1 is MDHEN and CDR2 SYDVKM. The CDR3 is 14 amino acids. V lost 3 bases and J 2 bases, leaving 8 bases between the germline ends. CDR3 in DNA: TGTGCCAGCAGTTTGGACAACCGCAATCAGCCCCAGCATTTT. Its translation is CASSLDNRNQPQHF.

This chain joins TRBV15 and TRBJ2-1, with 13 bases that match TRBD2. The CDR3 covers 18 residues. The V gene's germline CDR1 is LNHNV and CDR2 YYDKDF (reference sequence). J was trimmed by 4 bases and V by 4 bases; bases with no gene match: 10. In nucleotides, the CDR3 is TGTGCCACCAGCACCTCAAAAAAGGGACTAGCGGGGTACAATGAGCAGTTCTTC. It codes for CATSTSKKGLAGYNEQFF.

The V and J genes are TRBV5-8 and TRBJ2-3; 8 positions agree with TRBD1. Trimming at V came to 4 bases and at J to 2 bases, leaving 9 bases not matched to a gene. Germline-derived CDR1 and CDR2 are SGHTS and YDEGEE. This CDR3 has 16 amino acids. This CDR3 is CASSRQGLRDTDTQYF. CDR3 coding DNA: TGTGCCAGCAGCCGACAGGGGTTGAGGGACACAGATACGCAGTATTTT.

The V and J genes are TRBV5-6 and TRBJ2-3; D is ambiguous. This CDR3 region has 17 residues. Germline loops: CDR1 SGHDT, CDR2 YYEEEE. V was cut by 0 bases and J by 1 base, with 15 bases left in between. The CDR3 here is CASSLGLSGSRTDTQYF. The CDR3 DNA is TGTGCCAGCAGCTTGGGCTTATCCGGGTCCCGCACAGATACGCAGTATTTT.

There are many counts of this clone. The chain carries TRBV7-2 and TRBJ1-1; D gene unclear. With 3 bases removed from V and 0 bases from J, the gap between germline ends came to 5 bases. Germline V gene sequence: CDR1 SGHTA, CDR2 FQGNSA. This CDR3 has 13 residues. CDR3 in amino acids: CASSFTLNTEAFF. The DNA for the CDR3 is TGTGCCAGCAGCTTCACGTTGAACACTGAAGCTTTCTTT.

V gene TRBV6-5 combines with J gene TRBJ2-7; 7 bases map to TRBD1. The germline V gene has CDR1 MNHEY and CDR2 SVGAGI. V trimming: 0 bases; J trimming: 7 bases; junction bases outside the gene matches: 0. CDR3 size: 12 residues. The CDR3 spells CASSYSTGEQYF. CDR3 DNA sequence: TGTGCCAGCAGTTACTCGACAGGGGAGCAGTACTTC.

The chain carries TRBV18 and TRBJ1-2; no definite D call. The V end was cut by 1 base, the J end by 1 base, with 7 bases between. The CDR3 loop spans 14 amino acids. Germline V lookup: CDR1 KGHSH, CDR2 LQKENI. In DNA form, the CDR3 reads TGTGCCAGCTCACCACGACGGAATAACTATGGCTACACCTTC. Protein sequence: CASSPRRNNYGYTF.

The CDR3 region is CASSLSSGSGEQFF. The CDR3 DNA follows: TGTGCCAGCAGTTTATCTAGCGGGAGCGGTGAGCAGTTCTTC. This chain uses TRBV6-6 with TRBJ2-1; 10 bases are a match to TRBD2. Germline V gene lookup returns CDR1 MNHNY and CDR2 SVGAGI (reference sequence). Trimming removed 4 bases from V and 9 bases from J; junction bases left unmatched: 6. The CDR3 runs to 14 residues.

The chain couples TRBV7-8 to TRBJ1-2, with D perhaps matching TRBD1 (5 bases). Trimming took off 2 bases at V and 1 base at J, with 11 bases between the two ends. Germline V gene data show CDR1 as SGHVS and CDR2 as FQNEAQ. This CDR3 is built from 15 residues. CDR3 bases: TGTGCCAGCAGCTTAACACAGGCCATTAACTATGGCTACACCTTC. It translates to CASSLTQAINYGYTF.

The chain is built from TRBV24-1 and TRBJ2-3; TRBD1 matches at 10 bases. The CDR3 loop spans 16 amino acids. Germline trimming cut 4 bases from V and 1 base from J; bases unmatched to any gene: 4. CDR1 is KGHDR and CDR2 is SFDVKD in the germline V gene. For the CDR3, the DNA is TGTGCCACCAGTGACTACGGACAGGGGGGCACAGATACGCAGTATTTT. It encodes CATSDYGQGGTDTQYF.

The CDR3 sequence is CASNRAASTDTQYF. DNA for the CDR3: TGTGCCAGCAATAGGGCGGCTAGCACAGATACGCAGTATTTT. The V gene is TRBV6-5, the J gene TRBJ2-3, with D unresolved. With 7 bases removed from V and 0 bases from J, the gap between germline ends came to 11 bases. Germline CDR1 and CDR2: MNHEY and SVGAGI. This CDR3 spans 14 amino acids.

As concerns this clone: Sequence at one end of the junction differs from germline and may be a read error. The chain carries TRBV19 and TRBJ2-5; a weak D match, TRBD1 (6 bases). Per the germline V gene, CDR1 is LNHDA and CDR2 is SQIVND (reference sequence). The CDR3 has 12 amino acids. The CDR3 reads CASTSRGSHWNF. Here the CDR3 DNA reads TGTGCCAGTACAAGTAGGGGGTCTCATTGGAACTTC.

The chain carries TRBV11-2 and TRBJ1-4; no firm D call. The V and J ends lost 2 bases and 8 bases respectively, with 9 bases between them. Germline loops: CDR1 SGHAT, CDR2 FQNNGV. The CDR3 totals 13 residues. The CDR3 loop is CASSLRGGEKLFF. The CDR3 nucleotides are TGTGCCAGCAGCTTACGTGGCGGCGAAAAACTGTTTTTT.

The genes are TRBV10-3 and TRBJ1-2; D perhaps matches TRBD1 (5 bases). Germline CDR1 ENHRY, CDR2 SYGVKD. The CDR3 extends over 16 amino acids. Trimming stripped 0 bases from V and 4 bases from J, with 15 bases between. The CDR3 spells CAISESERGIGYGYTF. CDR3 nucleotides: TGTGCCATCAGTGAGTCTGAACGGGGGATCGGCTATGGCTACACCTTC.

The rearrangement uses TRBV7-9 and TRBJ1-2, with D maybe TRBD1 (5 bases). The V and J ends lost 4 bases and 13 bases respectively, with 25 bases between them. CDR1 is SEHNR and CDR2 is FQNEAQ in the germline V gene (reference sequence). This CDR3 is 15 amino acids long. The CDR3 protein is CASSSGRALRGPGTF. The CDR3 DNA reads TGTGCCAGCAGCTCTGGACGGGCTCTTCGGGGCCCCGGCACCTTC.

The J gene is TRBJ1-4, the V gene TRBV12-3 or TRBV12-4; no firm D call. The CDR3 is 12 amino acids. V was pared by 6 bases and J by 7 bases, with 9 bases between. This CDR3 reads CASRSRREKLFF. The DNA of the CDR3 is TGTGCCAGCAGATCTAGGCGTGAAAAACTGTTTTTT.

This rearrangement joins TRBV10-2 to TRBJ2-1; D is undetermined. CDR3 length: 14 amino acids. Germline CDR1 and CDR2: WSHSY and SAAADI. Deletions cut 1 base from V and 5 bases from J, with 9 bases between. CDR3 coding DNA: TGCGCCAGCAGTGAGTGGGCGGCTAACAATGAGCAGTTCTTC. It is translated as CASSEWAANNEQFF.

V gene TRBV7-2 combines with J gene TRBJ1-2; 11 nucleotides match TRBD1. The CDR3 has 16 residues. CDR1 and CDR2 from the germline V gene are SGHTA and FQGNSA. The junction had 10 bases not matched to a gene; V was cut back by 2 bases and J by 8 bases. CDR3 DNA sequence: TGTGCCAGCAGCTTACATGGGGGACAGGGGGTGCGAGGCTACACCTTC. Its protein product is CASSLHGGQGVRGYTF.

The chain carries TRBV7-9 and TRBJ2-1, with 10 positions matching TRBD2. V was clipped by 7 bases and J by 12 bases; unmatched bases: 21. Looked up from germline, CDR1 is SEHNR and CDR2 is FQNEAQ (reference sequence). This CDR3 region has 17 residues. In DNA, the CDR3 is TGTGCCAGCACCTCGGGCCTAGCGGGAGCACCTCCACTACGGCAGTTCTTC. Its translation: CASTSGLAGAPPLRQFF.